Detailed here is one TCR beta chain. Its antigen is unidentified. These data come from a study of T cell clonotyping in hematopoietic cell transplantation. Overall study findings and caveats: At the given depth, recipient repertoires were over 97% de novo clonotypes. Recipient TCR diversity dropped after transplant; expanded clonotypes rose from day 30 to 180.

The germline V gene has CDR1 GTSNPN and CDR2 SVGIG (reference sequence). There are 15 residues in the CDR3. Trimming took off 2 bases at V and 4 bases at J, with 15 bases between the two ends. Measured with immunoSEQ multiplex PCR; TCRdb has only the in-frame clones, and not every one. The sample has about 16,000 clones, roughly nine tenths seen once. V usage is TRBV30 and J usage is TRBJ1-3, with D possibly TRBD1 on 5 matching bases. Sequencing input: peripheral blood mononuclear cells. This TCR derives from a man over 45 in good health. Some clones in this sample may be carry-over from other donors' samples. The CDR3 DNA sequence: TGTGCCTGGAGTCGACAGTATGGGGTGGGAAACACCATATATTTT. As protein: CAWSRQYGVGNTIYF.